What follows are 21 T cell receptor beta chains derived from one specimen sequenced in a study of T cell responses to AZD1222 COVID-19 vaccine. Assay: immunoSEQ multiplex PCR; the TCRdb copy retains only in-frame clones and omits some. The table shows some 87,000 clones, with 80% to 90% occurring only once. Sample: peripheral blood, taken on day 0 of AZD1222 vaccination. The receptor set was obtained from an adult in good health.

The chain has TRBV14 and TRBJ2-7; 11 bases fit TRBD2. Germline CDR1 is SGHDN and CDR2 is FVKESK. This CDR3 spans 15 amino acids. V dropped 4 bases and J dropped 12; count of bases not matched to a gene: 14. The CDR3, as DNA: TGTGCCAGCAGCCCTGAGACTAGCGGGATCTTAGGGTTGTACTTC. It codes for CASSPETSGILGLYF.

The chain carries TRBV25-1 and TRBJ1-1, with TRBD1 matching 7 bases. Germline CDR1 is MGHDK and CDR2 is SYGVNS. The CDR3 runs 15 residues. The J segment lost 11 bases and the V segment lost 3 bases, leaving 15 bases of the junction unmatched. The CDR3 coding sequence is TGTGCCAGCAGTGACAAGGGGGCGAGCCGAACAAGGGCTTTCTTT. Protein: CASSDKGASRTRAFF.

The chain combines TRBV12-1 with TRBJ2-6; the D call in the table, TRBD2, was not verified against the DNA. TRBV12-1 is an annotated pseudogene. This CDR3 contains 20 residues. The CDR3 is CASSPGTSGRSCSGANVLTF. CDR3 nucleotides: TGTGCCAGCAGCCCAGGGACTAGCGGGAGGTCCTGCTCTGGGGCCAACGTCCTGACTTTC.

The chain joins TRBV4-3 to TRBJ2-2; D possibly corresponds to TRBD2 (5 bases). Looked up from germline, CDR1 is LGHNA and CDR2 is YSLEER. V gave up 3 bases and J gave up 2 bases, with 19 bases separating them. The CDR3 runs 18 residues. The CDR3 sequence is CASSQAGGPSLNTGELFF. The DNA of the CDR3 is TGCGCCAGCAGCCAGGCCGGAGGCCCTAGCCTTAACACCGGGGAGCTGTTTTTT.

This chain's CDR3 is CASSPTGGAFAEEQYF. Here the CDR3 DNA reads TGTGCCAGCAGCCCCACGGGCGGGGCTTTCGCTGAGGAGCAGTACTTC. The chain combines TRBV3-1 (or the pseudogene TRBV3-2) with TRBJ2-7; a possible D gene is TRBD2 (6 bases). Germline V gives CDR1 LGHDT, CDR2 YNNKEL (reference sequence). The V gene lost 4 bases and the J gene lost 7 bases, with 23 bases spanning the gap. The CDR3 totals 16 residues.

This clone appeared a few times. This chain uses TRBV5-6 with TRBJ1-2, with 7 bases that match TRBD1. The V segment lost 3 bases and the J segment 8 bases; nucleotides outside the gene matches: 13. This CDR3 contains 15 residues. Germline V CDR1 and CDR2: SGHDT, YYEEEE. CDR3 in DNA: TGTGCCAGCAGCTATAGACAGGGAGAACGAGGCGGCTACACCTTC. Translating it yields CASSYRQGERGGYTF.

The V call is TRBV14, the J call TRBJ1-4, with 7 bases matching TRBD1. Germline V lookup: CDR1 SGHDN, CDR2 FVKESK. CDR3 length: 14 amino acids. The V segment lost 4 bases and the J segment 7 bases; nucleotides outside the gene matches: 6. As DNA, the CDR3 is TGTGCCAGCAGCCGGGACAGTATCGGTGAAAAACTGTTTTTT. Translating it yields CASSRDSIGEKLFF.

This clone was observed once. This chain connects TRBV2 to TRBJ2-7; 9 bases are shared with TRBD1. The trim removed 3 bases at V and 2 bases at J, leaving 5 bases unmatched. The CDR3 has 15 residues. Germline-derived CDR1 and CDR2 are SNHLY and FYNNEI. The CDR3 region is CASSDPGQGTYEQYF. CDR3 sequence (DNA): TGTGCCAGCAGTGATCCCGGACAGGGGACCTACGAGCAGTACTTC.

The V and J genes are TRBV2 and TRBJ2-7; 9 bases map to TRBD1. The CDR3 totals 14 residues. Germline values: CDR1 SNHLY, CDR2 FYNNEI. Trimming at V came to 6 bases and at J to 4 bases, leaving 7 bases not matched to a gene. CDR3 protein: CASSRDRALYEQYF. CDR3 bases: TGTGCCAGCAGCCGGGACAGGGCCCTATACGAGCAGTACTTC. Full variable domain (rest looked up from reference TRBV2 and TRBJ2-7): EPEVTQTPSHQVTQMGQEVILRCVPISNHLYFYWYRQILGQKVEFLVSFYNNEISEKSEIFDDQFSVERPDGSNFTLKIRSTKLEDSAMYFCASSRDRALYEQYFGPGTRLTVT.

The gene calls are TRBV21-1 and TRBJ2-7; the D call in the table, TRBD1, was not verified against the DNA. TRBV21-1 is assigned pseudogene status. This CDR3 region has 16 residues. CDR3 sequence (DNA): TGTGCCAGCAGCACCGGGACAGGGGCCCATTCCTACGAGCAGTACTTC. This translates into CASSTGTGAHSYEQYF.

CDR3 nucleotides: TGTGCCAGCAGCTTAGGGGCAGGGGGCGGGCAGTACTTC. It yields the protein CASSLGAGGGQYF. This rearrangement joins TRBV11-2 to TRBJ2-7; TRBD1 matches at 8 bases. V shed 1 base, J shed 9 bases, and the junction held 5 bases outside the gene matches. CDR3 length equals 13 residues. The V gene's germline CDR1 is SGHAT and CDR2 FQNNGV.

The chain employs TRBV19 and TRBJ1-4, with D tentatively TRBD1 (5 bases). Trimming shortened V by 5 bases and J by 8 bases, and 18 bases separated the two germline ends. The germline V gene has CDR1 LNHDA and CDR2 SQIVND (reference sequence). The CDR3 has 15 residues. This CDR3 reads CASSGKQGGAEKLFF. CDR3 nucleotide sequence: TGTGCCAGTAGTGGGAAGCAGGGAGGAGCCGAAAAACTGTTTTTT.

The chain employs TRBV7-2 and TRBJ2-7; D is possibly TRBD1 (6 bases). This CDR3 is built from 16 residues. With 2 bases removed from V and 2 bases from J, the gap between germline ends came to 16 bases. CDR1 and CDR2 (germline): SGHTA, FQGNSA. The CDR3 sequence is CASSLRGARGPYEQYF. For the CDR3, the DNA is TGTGCCAGCAGCTTACGTGGTGCCAGGGGTCCCTACGAGCAGTACTTC.

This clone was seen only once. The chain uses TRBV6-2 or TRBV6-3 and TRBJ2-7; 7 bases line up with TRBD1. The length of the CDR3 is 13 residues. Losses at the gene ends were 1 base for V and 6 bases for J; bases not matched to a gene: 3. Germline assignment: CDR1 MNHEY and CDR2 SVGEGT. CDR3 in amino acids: CASSYFGQAEQYF. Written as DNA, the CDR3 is TGTGCCAGCAGTTACTTCGGACAGGCCGAGCAGTACTTC.

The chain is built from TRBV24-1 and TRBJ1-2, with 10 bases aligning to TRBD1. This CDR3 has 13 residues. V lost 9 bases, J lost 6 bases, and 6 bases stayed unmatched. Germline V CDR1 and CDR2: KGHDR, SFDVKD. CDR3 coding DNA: TGTGCCACCCGACAGGGGGCGAAGGATGGCTACACCTTC. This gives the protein CATRQGAKDGYTF.

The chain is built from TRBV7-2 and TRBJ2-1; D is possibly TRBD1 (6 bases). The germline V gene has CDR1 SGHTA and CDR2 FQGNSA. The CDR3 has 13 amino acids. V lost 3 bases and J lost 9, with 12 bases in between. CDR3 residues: CASSFGQGFEQFF. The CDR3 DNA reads TGTGCCAGCAGCTTTGGGCAGGGGTTTGAGCAGTTCTTC.

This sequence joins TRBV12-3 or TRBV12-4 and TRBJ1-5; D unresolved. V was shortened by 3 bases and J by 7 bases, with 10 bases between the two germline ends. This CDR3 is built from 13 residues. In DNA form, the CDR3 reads TGTGCCAGCAGTTTTGGCAGGTCCCAGCCCCAGCATTTT. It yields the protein CASSFGRSQPQHF.

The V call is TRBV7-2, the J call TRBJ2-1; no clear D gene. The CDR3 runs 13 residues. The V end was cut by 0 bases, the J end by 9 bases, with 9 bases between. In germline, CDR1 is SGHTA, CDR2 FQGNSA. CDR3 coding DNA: TGTGCCAGCAGCTTAGCTGCGCTCGGTGAGCAGTTCTTC. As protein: CASSLAALGEQFF.

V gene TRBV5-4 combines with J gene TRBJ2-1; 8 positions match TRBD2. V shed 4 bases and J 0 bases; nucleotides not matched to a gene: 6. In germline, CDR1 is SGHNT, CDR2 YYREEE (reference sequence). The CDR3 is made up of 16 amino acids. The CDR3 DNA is TGTGCCAGCAGCCCCGCCGGGGGGGTCTCCTACAATGAGCAGTTCTTC. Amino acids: CASSPAGGVSYNEQFF.

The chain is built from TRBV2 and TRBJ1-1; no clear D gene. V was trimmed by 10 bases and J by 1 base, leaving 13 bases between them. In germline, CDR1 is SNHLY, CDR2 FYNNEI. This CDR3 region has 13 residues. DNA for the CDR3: TGTGCCACCTCGTCAGAGGGGAACACTGAAGCTTTCTTT. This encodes CATSSEGNTEAFF.

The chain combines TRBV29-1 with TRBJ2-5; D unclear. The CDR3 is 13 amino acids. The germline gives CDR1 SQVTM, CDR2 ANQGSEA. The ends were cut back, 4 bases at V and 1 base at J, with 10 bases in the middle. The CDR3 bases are TGCAGCGTTGCCCGAGGCAGCCAAGAGACCCAGTACTTC. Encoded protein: CSVARGSQETQYF.